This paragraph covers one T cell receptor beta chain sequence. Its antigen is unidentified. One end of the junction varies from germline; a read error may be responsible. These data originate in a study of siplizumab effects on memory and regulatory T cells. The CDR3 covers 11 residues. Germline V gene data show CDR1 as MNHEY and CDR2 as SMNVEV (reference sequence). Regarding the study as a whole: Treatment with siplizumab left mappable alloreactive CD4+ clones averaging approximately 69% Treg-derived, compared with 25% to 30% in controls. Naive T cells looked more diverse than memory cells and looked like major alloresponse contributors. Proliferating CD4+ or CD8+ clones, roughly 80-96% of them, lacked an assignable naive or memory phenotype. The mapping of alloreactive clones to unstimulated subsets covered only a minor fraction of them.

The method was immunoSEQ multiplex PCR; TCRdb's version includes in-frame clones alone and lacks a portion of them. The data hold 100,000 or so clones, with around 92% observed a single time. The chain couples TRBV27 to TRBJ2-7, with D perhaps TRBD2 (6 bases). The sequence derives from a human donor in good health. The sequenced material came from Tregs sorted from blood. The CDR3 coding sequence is TGTGCCAGCAGCCCCTGGCGGGGCCGGCACTTC. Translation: CASSPWRGRHF.